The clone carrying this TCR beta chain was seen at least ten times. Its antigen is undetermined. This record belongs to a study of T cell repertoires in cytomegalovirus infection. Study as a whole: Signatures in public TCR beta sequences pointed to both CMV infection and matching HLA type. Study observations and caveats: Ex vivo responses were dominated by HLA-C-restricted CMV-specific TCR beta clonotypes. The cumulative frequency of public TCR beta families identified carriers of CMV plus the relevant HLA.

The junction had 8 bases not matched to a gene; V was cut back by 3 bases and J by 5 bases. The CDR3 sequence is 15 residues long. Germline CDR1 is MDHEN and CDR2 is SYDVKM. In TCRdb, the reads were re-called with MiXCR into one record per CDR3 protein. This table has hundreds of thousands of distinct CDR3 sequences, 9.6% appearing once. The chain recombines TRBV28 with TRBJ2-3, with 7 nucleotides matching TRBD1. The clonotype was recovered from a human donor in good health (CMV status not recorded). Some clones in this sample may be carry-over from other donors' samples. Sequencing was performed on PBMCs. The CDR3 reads CASSFKGAGRDTQYF. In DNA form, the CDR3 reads TGTGCCAGCAGTTTTAAGGGGGCAGGGAGAGATACGCAGTATTTT.